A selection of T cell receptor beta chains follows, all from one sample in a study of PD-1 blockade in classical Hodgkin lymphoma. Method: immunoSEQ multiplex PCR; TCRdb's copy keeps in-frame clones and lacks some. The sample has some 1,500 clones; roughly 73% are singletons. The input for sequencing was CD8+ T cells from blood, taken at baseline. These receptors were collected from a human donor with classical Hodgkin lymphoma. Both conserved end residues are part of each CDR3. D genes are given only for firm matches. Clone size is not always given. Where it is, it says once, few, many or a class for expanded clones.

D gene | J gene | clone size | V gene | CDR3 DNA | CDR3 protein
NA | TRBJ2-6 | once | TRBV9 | TGTGCCAGCAGCGCCCCGAGATGGGTTACTTTATCTGGGGCCAACGTCCTGACTTTC | CASSAPRWVTLSGANVLTF
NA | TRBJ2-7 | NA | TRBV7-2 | TGTGCCAGCAGCTTAGAGGTAGGGGCCTACGAGCAGTACTTC | CASSLEVGAYEQYF
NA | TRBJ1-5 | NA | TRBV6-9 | TGTGCCAGCAGTTATACGGGGGAATGGAATCAGCCCCAGCATTTT | CASSYTGEWNQPQHF
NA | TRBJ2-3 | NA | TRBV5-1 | TGCGCCAGCAGCTTGGAGGGGAGCGGCCCTAGCACAGATACGCAGTATTTT | CASSLEGSGPSTDTQYF
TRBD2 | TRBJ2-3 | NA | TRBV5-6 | TGTGCCAGCAGTTCGAATCCAGCGGGAGTGGCAGATACGCAGTATTTT | CASSSNPAGVADTQYF
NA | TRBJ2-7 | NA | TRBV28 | TGTGCCAGCAGTTTTAGTAGGACAGTATACGAGCAGTACTTC | CASSFSRTVYEQYF
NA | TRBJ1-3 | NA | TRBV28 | TGTGCCAGCAGCCTCGGGACATTAGGAAACACCATATATTTT | CASSLGTLGNTIYF
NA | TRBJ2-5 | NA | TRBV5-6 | TGTGCCAGCAGCTTGGCCAACGGACACCATGATGTAGAGACCCAGTACTTC | CASSLANGHHDVETQYF
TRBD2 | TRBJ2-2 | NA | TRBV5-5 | TGTGCCAGCAGTACGACGGGGAGGGATACCGGGGAGCTGTTTTTT | CASSTTGRDTGELFF
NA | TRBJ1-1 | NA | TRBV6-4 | TGTGCCAGCAGAGTTACGGAGATGAACACTGAAGCTTTCTTT | CASRVTEMNTEAFF
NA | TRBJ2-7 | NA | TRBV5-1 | TGCGCCAGCAGCGAGAACTTTCCGACAGGTCGCTCCTACGAGCAGTACTTC | CASSENFPTGRSYEQYF
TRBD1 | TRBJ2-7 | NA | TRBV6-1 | TGTGCCAGCAGTGAAGGGGGACAGGGGGGCGACGAGCAGTACTTC | CASSEGGQGGDEQYF
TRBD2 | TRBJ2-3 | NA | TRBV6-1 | TGTGCCACCCACCGACTAGCGGGGAGCACAGATACGCAGTATTTT | CATHRLAGSTDTQYF
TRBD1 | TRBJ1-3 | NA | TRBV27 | TGTGCCAGCAGCCCCCTCCGGGACAGGGCTGGAAACACCATATATTTT | CASSPLRDRAGNTIYF
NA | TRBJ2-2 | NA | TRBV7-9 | TGTGCCAGCAGCTTTGGGGAGGGGGCGAACACCGGAGAGCTGTTTTTT | CASSFGEGANTGELFF
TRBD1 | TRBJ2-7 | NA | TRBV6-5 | TGTGCCAGCAGGACCGGGACAGGGGTCCACGAGCAGTACTTC | CASRTGTGVHEQYF
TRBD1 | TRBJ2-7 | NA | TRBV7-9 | TGTGCCAGCGGGGACAGGGGATACGAGCAGTACTTC | CASGDRGYEQYF
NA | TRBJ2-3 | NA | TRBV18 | TGTGCCAGCTCACCCTGGCAGCGCACAGATACGCAGTATTTT | CASSPWQRTDTQYF
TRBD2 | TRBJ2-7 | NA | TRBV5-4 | TGTGCCAGCAGCTTTAGCGGGGGCTACGAGCAGTACTTC | CASSFSGGYEQYF
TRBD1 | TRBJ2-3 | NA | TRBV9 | TGTGCCAGCAGCGTAGTTTCAGGGGGAGATACGCAGTATTTT | CASSVVSGGDTQYF
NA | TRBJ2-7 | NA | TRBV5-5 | TGTGCCAGCAGCCCCTCGGGTTACGAGCAGTACTTC | CASSPSGYEQYF
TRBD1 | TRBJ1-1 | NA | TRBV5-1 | TGCGCCAGCAGCTTGGAGCCACAGGGGGCGCGAGGGACTGAAGCTTTCTTT | CASSLEPQGARGTEAFF
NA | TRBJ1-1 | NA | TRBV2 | TGTGCCAGCAGTGAAGAGGCAGGAGGGAGCACTGAAGCTTTCTTT | CASSEEAGGSTEAFF
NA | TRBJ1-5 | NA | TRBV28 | TGTGCCAGCAGTTCTGGGACCAGCAATCAGCCCCAGCATTTT | CASSSGTSNQPQHF
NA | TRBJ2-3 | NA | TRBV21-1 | TGTGCCAGCAGCAAAAACGGTAGCGGGAGGGCCTCAACAGATACGCAGTATTTT | CASSKNGSGRASTDTQYF
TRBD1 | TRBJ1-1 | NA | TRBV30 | TGTGCCTGGAAAATGTCAGGGGGTTTGAACACTGAAGCTTTCTTT | CAWKMSGGLNTEAFF
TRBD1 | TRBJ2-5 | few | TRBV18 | TGTGCCAGCTCACTAAGGACAGGGGTTGTAGAGACCCAGTACTTC | CASSLRTGVVETQYF
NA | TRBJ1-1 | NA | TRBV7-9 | TGTGCCAGCAGCTCCCATGACAAACAGGAGTTGAACACTGAAGCTTTCTTT | CASSSHDKQELNTEAFF
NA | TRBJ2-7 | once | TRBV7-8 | TGTGCCAGCAGCTTAGGCGGCCTCTACGAGCAGTACTTC | CASSLGGLYEQYF
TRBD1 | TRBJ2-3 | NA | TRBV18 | TGTGCCAGCTCACCTGGACAGGGGGGATACCCTAGCACAGATACGCAGTATTTT | CASSPGQGGYPSTDTQYF
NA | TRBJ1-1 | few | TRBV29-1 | TGCAGCGTTCAGGGCAGGGCAACTGAAGCTTTCTTT | CSVQGRATEAFF
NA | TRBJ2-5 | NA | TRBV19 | TGTGCCAGTAGTATTCTGGGCATGCAAGAGACCCAGTACTTC | CASSILGMQETQYF
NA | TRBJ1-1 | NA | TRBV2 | TGTGCCAGCGGAAGGTTGAACACTGAAGCTTTCTTT | CASGRLNTEAFF
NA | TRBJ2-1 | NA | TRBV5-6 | TGTGCCAGCAGCTTTGGGATGCCCAATGAGCAGTTCTTC | CASSFGMPNEQFF
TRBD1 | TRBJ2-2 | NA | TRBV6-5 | TGTGCCAGCAGTCCGGGACAGGGCGTCGGGGAGCTGTTTTTT | CASSPGQGVGELFF
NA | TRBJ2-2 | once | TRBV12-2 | TGTGCAAGTCGCTTAGTGCGGAACTCGAACACCGGGGAGCTGTTTTTT | CASRLVRNSNTGELFF
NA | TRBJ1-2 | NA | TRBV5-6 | TGTGCCAGCAGCTTGCCCGAATGGGCCTATGGCTACACCTTC | CASSLPEWAYGYTF
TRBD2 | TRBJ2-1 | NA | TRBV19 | TGTGCCAGTACGGGACTAGGTCTCGATGAGCAGTTCTTC | CASTGLGLDEQFF
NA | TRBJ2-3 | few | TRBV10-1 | TGCGCCAGCAGCGGCGGGGATACGCAGTATTTT | CASSGGDTQYF
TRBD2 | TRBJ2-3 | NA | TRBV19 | TGTGCCAGTAGTATCGGGACTAGCGGGAGCTCAGATACGCAGTATTTT | CASSIGTSGSSDTQYF
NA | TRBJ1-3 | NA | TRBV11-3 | TGTGCCAGCAGCGCGAAGGCGGGCTTTGGAAACACCATATATTTT | CASSAKAGFGNTIYF
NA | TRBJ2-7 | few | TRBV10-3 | TGTGCCATGCGGGACGGGTACGAGCAGTACTTC | CAMRDGYEQYF
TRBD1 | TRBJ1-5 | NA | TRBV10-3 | TGTGCCATCAGTCCAACAGGGGATAGCAATCAGCCCCAGCATTTT | CAISPTGDSNQPQHF
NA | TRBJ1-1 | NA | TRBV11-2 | TGTGCCAGCAGCTTAATGAGTAACACTGAAGCTTTCTTT | CASSLMSNTEAFF
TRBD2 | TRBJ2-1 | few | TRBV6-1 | TGTGCCAGCAGTGAATGGCGGGAGCCTGCCTACAATGAGCAGTTCTTC | CASSEWREPAYNEQFF
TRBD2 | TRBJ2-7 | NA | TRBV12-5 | TGTGCTCCTACTAGCGGGAGTACCCACGAGCAGTACTTC | CAPTSGSTHEQYF
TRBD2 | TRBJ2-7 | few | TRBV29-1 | TGCAGCGTTGAGGCTAGGGAGGGTCGGTACTTC | CSVEAREGRYF
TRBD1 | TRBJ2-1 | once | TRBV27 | TGTGCCAGCAGTTTAGGGCAGGGGGCTAATGAGCAGTTCTTC | CASSLGQGANEQFF
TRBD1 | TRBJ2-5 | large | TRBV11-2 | TGTGCCAGCAGCTTAGGACAGGGTGGGACCCAGTACTTC | CASSLGQGGTQYF
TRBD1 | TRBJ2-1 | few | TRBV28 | TGTGCCAGCAGTTTAGAACAGGGGGCGATATGGGATGAGCAGTTCTTC | CASSLEQGAIWDEQFF
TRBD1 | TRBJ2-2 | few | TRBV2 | TGTGCCAGCAGCGAGACCGGGACAGGGGTCACCGGGGAGCTGTTTTTT | CASSETGTGVTGELFF
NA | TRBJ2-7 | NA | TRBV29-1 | TGCAGCGTGCCAGACGGGAACTCCTACGAGCAGTACTTC | CSVPDGNSYEQYF
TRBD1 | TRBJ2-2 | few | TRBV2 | TGTGCCAGCAGCCGGACAGGGTCCGGGGAGCTGTTTTTT | CASSRTGSGELFF
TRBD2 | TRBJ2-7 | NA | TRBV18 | TGTGCCAGCTCACCACCGGCTAGCGGGAGTTACGAGCAGTACTTC | CASSPPASGSYEQYF
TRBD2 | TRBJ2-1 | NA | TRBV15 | TGTGCCACCAGCGGCAAGCGGGAGTCCTACAATGAGCAGTTCTTC | CATSGKRESYNEQFF